This TCR beta chain was observed in a study of T cells in Graves' hyperthyroidism and ophthalmopathy. This clonotype was counted at least ten times. TCR beta CDR3 regions were amplified from RNA transcripts. The TCR CDR3 was amplified in a first-round RT-PCR using the HTBI primer set. TCRdb ran MiXCR on the multiplex PCR reads and lists one entry per CDR3 protein. The sample includes hundreds of thousands of distinct CDR3 sequences, roughly an eighth of them seen just once. The trim removed 8 bases at V and 3 bases at J, leaving 7 bases unmatched. The germline V gene encodes CDR1 MDHEN and CDR2 SYDVKM. CDR3 size: 14 residues.

Sequenced material: blood. The source of this sequence is a man in his fifties with Graves' ophthalmopathy. This sequence joins TRBV28 and TRBJ2-1; TRBD1 matches 7 bases. CDR3 in DNA: TGTGCCAGCTCGAAGACAGGGATCTACAATGAGCAGTTCTTC. Its translation is CASSKTGIYNEQFF.